The source of this T cell receptor (beta chain) is a study of T-cell memory formation after mild COVID-19. Turning to the study itself: Largely donor-specific sequence clusters came from a couple of donors. Whole-study findings and limits: Detection of some responders pre-infection suggested pre-existing cross-reactive memory T cells participated. Mostly located in CM and EM were contracting CD4+ clones, with contracting CD8+ clones located in EMRA.

TCR alpha and TCR beta cDNA libraries carrying sample barcodes and UMIs were produced by 5'RACE using constant-segment primers. TCRdb redid the calling of the 5' RACE reads with MiXCR, one entry per CDR3 protein. The sample includes approximately 240,000 distinct CDR3 sequences, 16% seen only once; the top ten take around 3.4%. The CDR3 runs to 16 residues. V was trimmed by 4 bases and J by 1 base, leaving 15 bases between them. Regarding this clonotype: What it binds is unknown.

The chain has TRBV12-3 or TRBV12-4 and TRBJ2-3; TRBD1 might be the D (5 bases). The source is a man between 18 and 35 years old who had mild COVID-19 (a few samples of this study predate the infection). Cell type and time point are not known. Input material: PBMCs or a T cell subset sorted from them (not recorded which). The CDR3 is CASSYRTGTRTDTQYF. The CDR3 region has the DNA TGTGCCAGCAGTTACCGCACAGGAACCCGCACAGATACGCAGTATTTT.